One and the same sample provided the 9 T cell receptor beta chains below, sequenced in a study of T cell changes during pregnancy in multiple sclerosis. The repertoire was sequenced with immunoSEQ multiplex PCR; TCRdb's copy has only in-frame clones and lacks some. In the table there are approximately 60,000 clones, approximately 90% of which are singletons. The sample was peripheral blood from another person, used as feeder cells. Source of these receptors: a human donor whose cells served as feeder cells for cultures in a pregnancy study.

V usage is TRBV2 and J usage is TRBJ1-2, with 9 bases aligning to TRBD1. Trimming cost V 8 bases and J 3 bases; bases outside gene matches: 7. The germline V gene encodes CDR1 SNHLY and CDR2 FYNNEI. CDR3 size: 14 residues. CDR3 DNA sequence: TGTGCCAGCCAAAACAGGGGGCGAGACTATGGCTACACCTTC. It translates to CASQNRGRDYGYTF.

V is TRBV6-5 and J is TRBJ2-1; no clear D gene. The CDR3 contains 13 residues. V lost 2 bases and J 8 bases, leaving 10 bases between the germline ends. In germline, CDR1 is MNHEY, CDR2 SVGAGI. This CDR3 reads CASSYSSRDEQFF. The CDR3 DNA follows: TGTGCCAGCAGTTACAGTTCCCGAGATGAGCAGTTCTTC.

J is TRBJ2-1 and V is TRBV19; D is possibly TRBD2 (6 bases). Looked up from germline, CDR1 is LNHDA and CDR2 is SQIVND (reference sequence). Trimming removed 9 bases from V and 5 bases from J, with 20 bases in between. The CDR3 runs to 15 residues. Here the CDR3 DNA reads TGTGCCAGCCACCCTCCGGAGGGGCCTGACAATGAGCAGTTCTTC. Residues: CASHPPEGPDNEQFF. The full variable domain, completed using reference TRBV19 and TRBJ2-1, is DGGITQSPKYLFRKEGQNVTLSCEQNLNHDAMYWYRQDPGQGLRLIYYSQIVNDFQKGDIAEGYSVSREKKESFPLTVTSAQKNPTAFYLCASHPPEGPDNEQFFGPGTRLTVL.

This clone was found once. The gene calls are TRBV4-3 and TRBJ1-4, with unresolved D. Trimming stripped 3 bases from V and 2 bases from J, with 13 bases between. The CDR3 is 16 amino acids. CDR1 is LGHNA and CDR2 is YSLEER in the germline V gene. The CDR3 spells CASSQNGVGTNEKLFF. The CDR3 DNA follows: TGCGCCAGCAGCCAGAATGGCGTAGGGACTAATGAAAAACTGTTTTTT.

This chain links TRBV27 with TRBJ2-1; 13 bases line up with TRBD2. CDR1 and CDR2 from the germline V gene are MNHEY and SMNVEV (reference sequence). The V and J ends lost 4 bases and 9 bases, in that order; junction bases with no gene match: 6. This CDR3 is 15 amino acids long. The CDR3 sequence: CASSSTRTSGSEQFF. The CDR3 bases are TGTGCCAGCAGTTCAACGAGGACTAGCGGGAGTGAGCAGTTCTTC.

The chain has TRBV30 and TRBJ2-7; D gene ambiguous. CDR3 size: 14 residues. V was cut by 2 bases and J by 2 bases, with 13 bases left in between. CDR1 and CDR2 from the germline V gene are GTSNPN and SVGIG (reference sequence). The CDR3 region has the DNA TGTGCCTGGAGTCGTGCCGGCAGACCCTACGAGCAGTACTTC. This sequence encodes CAWSRAGRPYEQYF.

V is TRBV5-6 and J is TRBJ2-7; the match to TRBD1 covers 10 bases. The CDR3 totals 13 residues. V shed 7 bases, J shed 6 bases, and the junction held 7 bases outside the gene matches. CDR1 is SGHDT and CDR2 is YYEEEE in the germline V gene. CDR3 loop: CASDRDRGGEQYF. CDR3 coding DNA: TGTGCCAGCGACCGGGACAGGGGTGGCGAGCAGTACTTC.

The chain recombines TRBV19 with TRBJ2-1; 9 bases align to TRBD2. This CDR3 is built from 16 residues. J was trimmed by 6 bases and V by 4 bases; bases with no gene match: 10. The germline V gene encodes CDR1 LNHDA and CDR2 SQIVND (reference sequence). The CDR3 nucleotides read TGTGCCAGTAGTACCCCCGGACTAGCGTACGGCAATGAGCAGTTCTTC. Translated, it gives CASSTPGLAYGNEQFF.

CDR3 sequence (DNA): TGTGCCAGCAGCTTGAGCGGCAAGAACACTGAAGCTTTCTTT. Protein: CASSLSGKNTEAFF. This chain connects TRBV5-6 to TRBJ1-1, with unresolved D. Trimming removed 1 base from V and 1 base from J, with 8 bases in between. Germline-derived CDR1 and CDR2 are SGHDT and YYEEEE. CDR3 length equals 14 residues.